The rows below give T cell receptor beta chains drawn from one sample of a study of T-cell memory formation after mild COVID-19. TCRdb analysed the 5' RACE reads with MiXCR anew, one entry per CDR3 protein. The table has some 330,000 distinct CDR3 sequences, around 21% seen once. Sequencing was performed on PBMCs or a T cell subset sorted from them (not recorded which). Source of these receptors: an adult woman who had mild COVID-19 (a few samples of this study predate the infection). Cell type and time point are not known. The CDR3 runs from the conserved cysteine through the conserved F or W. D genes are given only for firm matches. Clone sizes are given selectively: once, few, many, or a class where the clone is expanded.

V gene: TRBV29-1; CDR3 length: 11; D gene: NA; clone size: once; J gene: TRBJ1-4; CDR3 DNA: TGCAGCGTTGGGGGACACACCTCCCTGTTTTTT; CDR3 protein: CSVGGHTSLFF
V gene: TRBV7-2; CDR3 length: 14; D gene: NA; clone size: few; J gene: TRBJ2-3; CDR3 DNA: TGTGCCAGCAGGCGGCACGCGATAGGGGATACGCAGTATTTT; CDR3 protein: CASRRHAIGDTQYF
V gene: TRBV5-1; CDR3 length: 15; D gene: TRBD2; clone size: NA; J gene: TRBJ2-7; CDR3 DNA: TGCGCCAGCAGCAGGGGACTAGCGGGAGTTTCCGAGCAGTACTTC; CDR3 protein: CASSRGLAGVSEQYF
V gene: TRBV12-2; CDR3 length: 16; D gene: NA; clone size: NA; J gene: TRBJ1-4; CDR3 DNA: NA; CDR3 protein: CASRLGVTGSWKNCFF
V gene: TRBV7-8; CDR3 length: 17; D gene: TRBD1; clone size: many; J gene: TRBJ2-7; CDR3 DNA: TGTGCCAGCAGCTTAGAGGGGGGACAGGGCCGGACCTACGAGCAGTACTTC; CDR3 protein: CASSLEGGQGRTYEQYF
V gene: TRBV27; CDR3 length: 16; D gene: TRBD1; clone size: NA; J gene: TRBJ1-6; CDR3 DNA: TGTGCCAGCAGACCCCTTTCGGACAGGACAAATTCACCCCTCCACTTT; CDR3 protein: CASRPLSDRTNSPLHF
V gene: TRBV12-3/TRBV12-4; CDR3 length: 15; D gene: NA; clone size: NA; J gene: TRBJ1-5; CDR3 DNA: TGTGCCAGCAGTTTATCCGACCTGTCCAATCAGCCCCAGCATTTT; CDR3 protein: CASSLSDLSNQPQHF
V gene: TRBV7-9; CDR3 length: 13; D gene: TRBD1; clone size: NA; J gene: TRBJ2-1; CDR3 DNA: TGTGCCAGCAGCCCCTGGACAGGGGGTGAGCAGTTCTTC; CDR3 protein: CASSPWTGGEQFF
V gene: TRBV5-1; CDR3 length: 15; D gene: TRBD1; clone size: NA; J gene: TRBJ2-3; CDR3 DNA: TGCGCCAGCAGCCCGGGGACAGTAATACCTGATACGCAGTATTTT; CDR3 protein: CASSPGTVIPDTQYF
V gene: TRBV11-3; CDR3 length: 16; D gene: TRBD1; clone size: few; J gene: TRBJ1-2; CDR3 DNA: TGTGCCAGCAGCTCAATGATGGACAGGCCTAACTATGGCTACACCTTC; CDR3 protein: CASSSMMDRPNYGYTF
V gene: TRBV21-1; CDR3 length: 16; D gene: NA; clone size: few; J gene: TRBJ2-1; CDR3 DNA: TGTGCCAGCAGCAAAGAGAGGATTAGCTCCTACAATGAGCAGTTCTTC; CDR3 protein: CASSKERISSYNEQFF
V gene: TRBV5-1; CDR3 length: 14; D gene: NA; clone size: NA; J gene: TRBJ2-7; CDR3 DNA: TGCGCCAGCAGCTCGGCTTGGGCACAGGACGAGCAGTACTTC; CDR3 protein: CASSSAWAQDEQYF
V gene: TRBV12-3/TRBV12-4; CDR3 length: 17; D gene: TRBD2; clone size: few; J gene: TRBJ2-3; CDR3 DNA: TGTGCCAGCAGTTTAGTCCTAGCGGGGGTCTTCACAGATACGCAGTATTTT; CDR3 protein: CASSLVLAGVFTDTQYF
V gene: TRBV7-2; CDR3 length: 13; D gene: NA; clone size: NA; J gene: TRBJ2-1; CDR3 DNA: TGTGCCAGCAGCTTTGACAGGAGTAATGAGCAGTTCTTC; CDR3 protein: CASSFDRSNEQFF
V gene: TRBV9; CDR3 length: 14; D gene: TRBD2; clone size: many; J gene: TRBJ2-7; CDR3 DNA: TGTGCCAGCAGCACTAGCGGGAGCTCCTACGAGCAGTACTTC; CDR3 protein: CASSTSGSSYEQYF
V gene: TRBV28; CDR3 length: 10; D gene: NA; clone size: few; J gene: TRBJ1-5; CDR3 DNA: TGTGCCAGCAACGATAAGCCCCAGCATTTT; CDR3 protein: CASNDKPQHF
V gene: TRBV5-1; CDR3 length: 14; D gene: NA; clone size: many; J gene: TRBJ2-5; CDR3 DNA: TGCGCCAGCAGCCGGCAGGGAGGCCAAGAGACCCAGTACTTC; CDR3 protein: CASSRQGGQETQYF